This TCR beta chain was documented in a study of Graves' ophthalmopathy and Graves' hyperthyroidism. Concerning this clonotype itself: Its target is not known. One end of the junction varies from germline; a read error may be responsible.

Active ophthalmopathy (CAS at least 3, NOSPECS at least 4), lasting under 3 months. Certain patients were not enrolled. These were patients with other autoimmune diseases, uncontrolled infections, pregnancy or lactation. TCR beta CDR3 amplification used RNA transcripts. First-round RT-PCR relied on HTBI primers, and a second-round multiplex PCR came next. In TCRdb, the multiplex PCR reads were re-called with MiXCR into one record per CDR3 protein. This sample has hundreds of thousands of distinct CDR3 sequences, with under 50% found just once. There are 15 residues in the CDR3. CDR1 is SGHAT and CDR2 is FQNNGV in the germline V gene. Study outcomes and limitations: Blood also harbored most expanded thyroid clonotypes above 0.001 frequency.

The sample taken for sequencing was peripheral blood. The genes are TRBV11-2 and TRBJ2-6; D might be TRBD1 (5 bases). The clonotype was recovered from an adult man with Graves' ophthalmopathy. Here the CDR3 DNA reads TGTGCCAGCAGCTTAGATACCTCTGGGGCCAACGTCCCGACTTTC. Translating gives CASSLDTSGANVPTF. Full variable domain (rest looked up from reference TRBV11-2 and TRBJ2-6): EAGVAQSPRYKIIEKRQSVAFWCNPISGHATLYWYQQILGQGPKLLIQFQNNGVVDDSQLPKDRFSAERLKGVDSTLKIQPAKLEDSAVYLCASSLDTSGANVPTFGAGSRLTVL.